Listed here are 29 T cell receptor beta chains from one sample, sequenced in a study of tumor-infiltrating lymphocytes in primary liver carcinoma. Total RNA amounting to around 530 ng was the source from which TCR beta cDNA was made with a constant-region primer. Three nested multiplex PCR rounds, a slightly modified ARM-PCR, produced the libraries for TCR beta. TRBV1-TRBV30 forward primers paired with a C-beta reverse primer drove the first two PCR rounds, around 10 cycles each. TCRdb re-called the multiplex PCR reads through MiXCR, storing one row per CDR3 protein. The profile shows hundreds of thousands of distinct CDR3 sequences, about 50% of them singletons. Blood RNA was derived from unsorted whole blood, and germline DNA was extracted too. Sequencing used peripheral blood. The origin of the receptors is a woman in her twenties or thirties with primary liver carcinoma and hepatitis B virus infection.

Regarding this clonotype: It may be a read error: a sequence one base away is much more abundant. CDR3 sequence (DNA): TGTGCCAGCAGCAATACTAGTACAGTCTCCTACGAGCAGTACTTC. This sequence encodes CASSNTSTVSYEQYF. This chain connects TRBV12-3 or TRBV12-4 to TRBJ2-7, with D maybe TRBD2 (5 bases). The CDR3 loop spans 15 amino acids. V shed 6 bases and J shed 0 bases, with 15 bases lying between them.

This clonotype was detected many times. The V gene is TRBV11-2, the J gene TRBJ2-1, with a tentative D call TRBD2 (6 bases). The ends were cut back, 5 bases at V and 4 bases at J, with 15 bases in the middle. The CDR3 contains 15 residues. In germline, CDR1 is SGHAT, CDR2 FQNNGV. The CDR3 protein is CASSHRGFRYNEQFF. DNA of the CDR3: TGTGCCAGCAGCCATCGGGGGTTCCGGTACAATGAGCAGTTCTTC. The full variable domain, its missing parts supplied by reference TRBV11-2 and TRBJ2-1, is EAGVAQSPRYKIIEKRQSVAFWCNPISGHATLYWYQQILGQGPKLLIQFQNNGVVDDSQLPKDRFSAERLKGVDSTLKIQPAKLEDSAVYLCASSHRGFRYNEQFFGPGTRLTVL.

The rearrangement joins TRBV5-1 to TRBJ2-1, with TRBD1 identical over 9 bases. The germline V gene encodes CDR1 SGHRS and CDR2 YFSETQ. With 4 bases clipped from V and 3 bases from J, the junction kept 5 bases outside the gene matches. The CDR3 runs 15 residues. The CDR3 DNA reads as TGCGCCAGCAGCCCAGACAGGGGGAGCTACAATGAGCAGTTCTTC. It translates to CASSPDRGSYNEQFF.

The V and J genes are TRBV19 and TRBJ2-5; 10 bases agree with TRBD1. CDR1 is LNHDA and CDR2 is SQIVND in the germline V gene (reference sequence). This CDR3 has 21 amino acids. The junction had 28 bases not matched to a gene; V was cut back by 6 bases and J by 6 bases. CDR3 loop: CASSLTPLPGQGRLTEKTQYF. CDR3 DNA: TGTGCCAGTAGCCTAACCCCCCTCCCGGGACAGGGGCGACTTACGGAGAAGACCCAGTACTTC. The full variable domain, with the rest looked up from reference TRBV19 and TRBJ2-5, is DGGITQSPKYLFRKEGQNVTLSCEQNLNHDAMYWYRQDPGQGLRLIYYSQIVNDFQKGDIAEGYSVSREKKESFPLTVTSAQKNPTAFYLCASSLTPLPGQGRLTEKTQYFGPGTRLLVL.

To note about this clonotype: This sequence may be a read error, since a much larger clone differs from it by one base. The CDR3 sequence: CASGPYHEQFF. In nucleotides, the CDR3 is TGTGCCAGCGGTCCGTACCATGAGCAGTTCTTC. This sequence joins TRBV6-1 and TRBJ2-1, with D unclear. Per germline, CDR1 MNHNS and CDR2 SASEGT. Trimming removed 8 bases at V and 8 bases at J, with 10 bases between. There are 11 residues in the CDR3.

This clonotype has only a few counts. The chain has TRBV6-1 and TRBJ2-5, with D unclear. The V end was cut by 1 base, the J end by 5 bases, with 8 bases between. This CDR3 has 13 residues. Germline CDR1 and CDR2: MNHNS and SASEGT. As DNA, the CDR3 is TGTGCCAGCAGTGAAGTTATACGGGAGACCCAGTACTTC. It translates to CASSEVIRETQYF.

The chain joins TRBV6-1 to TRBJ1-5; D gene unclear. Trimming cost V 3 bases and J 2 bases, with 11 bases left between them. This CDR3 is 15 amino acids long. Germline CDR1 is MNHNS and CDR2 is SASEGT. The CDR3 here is CASSDGRVGNQPQHF. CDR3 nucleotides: TGTGCCAGCAGTGATGGGAGGGTGGGCAATCAGCCCCAGCATTTT.

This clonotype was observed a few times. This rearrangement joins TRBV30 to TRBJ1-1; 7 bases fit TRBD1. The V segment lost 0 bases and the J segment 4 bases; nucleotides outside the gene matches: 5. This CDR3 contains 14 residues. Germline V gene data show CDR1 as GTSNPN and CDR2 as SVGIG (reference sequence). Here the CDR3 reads CAWSVRGQATEAFF. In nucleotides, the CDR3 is TGTGCCTGGAGTGTAAGGGGGCAAGCCACTGAAGCTTTCTTT.

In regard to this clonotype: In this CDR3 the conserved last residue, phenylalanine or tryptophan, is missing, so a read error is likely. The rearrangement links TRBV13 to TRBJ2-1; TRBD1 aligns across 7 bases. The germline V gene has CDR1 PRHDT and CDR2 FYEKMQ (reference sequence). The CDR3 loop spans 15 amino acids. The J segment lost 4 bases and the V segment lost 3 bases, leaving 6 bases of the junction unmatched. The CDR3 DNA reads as TGTGCCAGCAGCTTGCGACAGGGATATTACAATGAGCAGTTCATC. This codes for CASSLRQGYYNEQFI.

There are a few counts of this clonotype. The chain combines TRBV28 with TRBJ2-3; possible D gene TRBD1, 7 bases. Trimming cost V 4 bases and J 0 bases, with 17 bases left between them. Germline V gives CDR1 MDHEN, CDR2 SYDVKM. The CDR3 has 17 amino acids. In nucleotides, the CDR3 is TGTGCCAGCAGTTCCTGGTCCTCAGGGGGGAGCACAGATACGCAGTATTTT. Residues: CASSSWSSGGSTDTQYF.

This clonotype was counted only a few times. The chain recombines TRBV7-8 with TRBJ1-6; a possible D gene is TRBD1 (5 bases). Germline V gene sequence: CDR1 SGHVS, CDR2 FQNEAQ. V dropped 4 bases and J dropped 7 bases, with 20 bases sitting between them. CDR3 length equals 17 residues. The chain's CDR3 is CASSSIGEGISNSPLHF. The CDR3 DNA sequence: TGTGCCAGCAGCTCCATAGGGGAGGGTATAAGCAATTCACCCCTCCACTTT.

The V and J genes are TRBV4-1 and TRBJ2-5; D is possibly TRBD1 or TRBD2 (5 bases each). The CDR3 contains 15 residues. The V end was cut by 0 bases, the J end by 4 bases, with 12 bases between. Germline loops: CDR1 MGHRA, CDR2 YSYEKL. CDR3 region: CASSQDPGRAETQYF. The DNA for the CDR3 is TGCGCCAGCAGCCAAGATCCGGGACGGGCAGAGACCCAGTACTTC.

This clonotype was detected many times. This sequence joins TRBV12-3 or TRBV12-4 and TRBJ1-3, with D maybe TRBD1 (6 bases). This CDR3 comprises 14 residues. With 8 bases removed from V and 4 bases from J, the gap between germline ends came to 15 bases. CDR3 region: CASRRGLTGNTIYF. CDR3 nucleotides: TGTGCCAGCCGCAGGGGTCTAACAGGAAACACCATATATTTT.

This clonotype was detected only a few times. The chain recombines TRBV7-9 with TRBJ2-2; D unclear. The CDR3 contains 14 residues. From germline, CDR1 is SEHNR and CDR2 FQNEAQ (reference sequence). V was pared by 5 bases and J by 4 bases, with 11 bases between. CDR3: CASSPGTVTGELFF. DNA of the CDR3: TGTGCCAGCAGCCCCGGTACTGTCACCGGGGAGCTGTTTTTT.

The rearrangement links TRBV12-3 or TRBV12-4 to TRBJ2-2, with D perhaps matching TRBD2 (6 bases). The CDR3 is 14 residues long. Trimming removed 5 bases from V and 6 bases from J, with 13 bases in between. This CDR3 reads CASSATSSPGELFF. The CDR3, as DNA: TGTGCCAGCAGTGCCACTAGCAGCCCCGGGGAGCTGTTTTTT.

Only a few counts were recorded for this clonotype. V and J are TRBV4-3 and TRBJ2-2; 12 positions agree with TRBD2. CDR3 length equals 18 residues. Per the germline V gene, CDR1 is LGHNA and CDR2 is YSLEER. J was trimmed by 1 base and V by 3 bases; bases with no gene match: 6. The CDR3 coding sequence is TGCGCCAGCAGCCAGACTAGCGGGAGAGGATGGAACACCGGGGAGCTGTTTTTT. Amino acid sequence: CASSQTSGRGWNTGELFF.

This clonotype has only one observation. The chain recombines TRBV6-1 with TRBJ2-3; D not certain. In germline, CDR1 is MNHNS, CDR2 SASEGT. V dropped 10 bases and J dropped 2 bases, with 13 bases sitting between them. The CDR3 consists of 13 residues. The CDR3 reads CAITSGYTDTQYF. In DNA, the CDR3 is TGTGCCATCACATCGGGCTACACAGATACGCAGTATTTT.

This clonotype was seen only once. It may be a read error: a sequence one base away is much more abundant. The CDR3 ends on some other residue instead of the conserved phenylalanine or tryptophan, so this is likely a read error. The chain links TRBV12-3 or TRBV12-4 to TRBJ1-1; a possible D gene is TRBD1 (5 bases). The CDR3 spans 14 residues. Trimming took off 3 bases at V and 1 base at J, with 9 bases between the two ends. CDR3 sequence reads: CASSFRGGNTEAFS. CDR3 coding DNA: TGTGCCAGCAGTTTTCGTGGGGGGAACACTGAAGCTTTCTCT.

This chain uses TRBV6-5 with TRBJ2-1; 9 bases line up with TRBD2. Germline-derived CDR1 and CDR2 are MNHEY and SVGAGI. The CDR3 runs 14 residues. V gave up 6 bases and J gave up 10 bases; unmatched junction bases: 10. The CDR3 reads CASSLRTSDDEQFF. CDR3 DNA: TGTGCCAGCAGCCTACGGACTAGCGACGACGAGCAGTTCTTC.

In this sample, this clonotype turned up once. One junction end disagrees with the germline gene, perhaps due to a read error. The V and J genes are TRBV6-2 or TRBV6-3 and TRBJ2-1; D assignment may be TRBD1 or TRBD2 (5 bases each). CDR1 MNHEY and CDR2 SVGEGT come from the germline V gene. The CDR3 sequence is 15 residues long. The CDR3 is CASSYGDGSPDEQLF. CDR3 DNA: TGTGCCAGCAGTTACGGGGACGGGTCCCCCGATGAGCAGCTCTTC.

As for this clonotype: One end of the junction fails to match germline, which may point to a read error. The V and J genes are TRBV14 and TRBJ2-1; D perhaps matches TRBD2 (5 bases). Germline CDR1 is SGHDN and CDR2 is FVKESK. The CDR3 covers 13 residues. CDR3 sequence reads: CASSQVGAWEQLF. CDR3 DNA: TGTGCCAGCAGCCAAGTAGGTGCGTGGGAGCAGCTCTTC.

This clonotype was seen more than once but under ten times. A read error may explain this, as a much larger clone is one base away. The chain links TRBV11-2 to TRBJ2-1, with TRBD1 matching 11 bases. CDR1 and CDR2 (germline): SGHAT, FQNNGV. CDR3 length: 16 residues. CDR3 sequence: CVSSSAGTGGSGEQFF. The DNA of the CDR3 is TGTGTCAGCAGCTCCGCCGGGACAGGGGGTTCGGGCGAGCAGTTCTTC.

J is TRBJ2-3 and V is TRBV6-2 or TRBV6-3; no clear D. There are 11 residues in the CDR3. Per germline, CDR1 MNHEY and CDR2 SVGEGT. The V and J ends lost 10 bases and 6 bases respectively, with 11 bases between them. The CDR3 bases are TGTGCCAACAGCCTCTCGGATACGCAGTATTTT. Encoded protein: CANSLSDTQYF.

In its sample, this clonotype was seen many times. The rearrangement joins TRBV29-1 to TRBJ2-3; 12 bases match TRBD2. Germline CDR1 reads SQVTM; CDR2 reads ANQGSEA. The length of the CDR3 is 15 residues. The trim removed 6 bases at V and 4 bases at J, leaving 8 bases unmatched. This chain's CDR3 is CSVQTSGRSSDTQYF. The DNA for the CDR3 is TGCAGCGTGCAGACTAGCGGGAGATCCTCAGATACGCAGTATTTT.

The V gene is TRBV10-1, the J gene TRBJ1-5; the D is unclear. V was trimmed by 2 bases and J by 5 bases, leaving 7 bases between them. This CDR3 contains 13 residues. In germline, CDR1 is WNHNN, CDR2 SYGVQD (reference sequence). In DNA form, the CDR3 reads TGCGCCAGCAGTGAGACTAGGGATCAGCCCCAGCATTTT. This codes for CASSETRDQPQHF.

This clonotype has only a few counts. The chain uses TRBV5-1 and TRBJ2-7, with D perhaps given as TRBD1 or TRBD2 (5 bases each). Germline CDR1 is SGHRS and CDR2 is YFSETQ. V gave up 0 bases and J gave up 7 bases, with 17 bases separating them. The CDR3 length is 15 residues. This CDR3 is CASSLGGRSLWEQYF. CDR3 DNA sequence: TGCGCCAGCAGCTTGGGGGGACGGTCCCTTTGGGAGCAGTACTTC.

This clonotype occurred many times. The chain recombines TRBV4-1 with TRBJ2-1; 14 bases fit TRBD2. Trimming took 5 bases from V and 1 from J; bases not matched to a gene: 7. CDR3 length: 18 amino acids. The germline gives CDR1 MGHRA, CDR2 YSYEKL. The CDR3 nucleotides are TGCGCCAGCAGCGCTCGAAGACTAGCGGGAGGGTCCTACAATGAGCAGTTCTTC. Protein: CASSARRLAGGSYNEQFF.

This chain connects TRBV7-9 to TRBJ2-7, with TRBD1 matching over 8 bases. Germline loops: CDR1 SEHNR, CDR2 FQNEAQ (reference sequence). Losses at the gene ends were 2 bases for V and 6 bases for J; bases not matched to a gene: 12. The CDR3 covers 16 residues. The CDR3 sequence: CASSLRQGATTCEQYF. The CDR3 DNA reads TGTGCCAGCAGCTTAAGGCAGGGGGCAACGACATGCGAGCAGTACTTC.

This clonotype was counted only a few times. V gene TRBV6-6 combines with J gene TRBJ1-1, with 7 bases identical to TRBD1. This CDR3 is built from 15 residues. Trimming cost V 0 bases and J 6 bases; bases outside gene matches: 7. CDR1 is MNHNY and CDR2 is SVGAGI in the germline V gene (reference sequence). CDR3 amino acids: CASSYSGTVISEAFF. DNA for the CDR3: TGTGCCAGCAGTTACTCGGGGACAGTAATTTCTGAAGCTTTCTTT.